This is a list of T cell receptor beta chains from one sample in a study of T-cell reconstitution after alpha-beta-depleted transplantation in children. TCRdb recomputed calls from the PCR reads with MiXCR, one row per CDR3 protein. The table has hundreds of thousands of distinct CDR3 sequences, around 13% seen once. The sequencing used PBMCs, collected before TCRalphabeta/CD19-depleted stem cell transplant. These receptors were taken from a girl under 10 years old with congenital amegakaryocytic thrombocytopenia, due to receive a stem cell transplant. The CDR3 runs from the conserved cysteine through the conserved F or W. The D gene is left open where the match is weak. Rows give clone size only sometimes, using once, few, many, or a class for an expanded clone.

D gene: NA
J gene: TRBJ1-2
V gene: TRBV12-3/TRBV12-4
clone size: few
CDR3 protein: CASSFMPAFYGYTF
CDR3 DNA: TGTGCCAGCAGTTTTATGCCCGCCTTCTATGGCTACACCTTC

D gene: NA
J gene: TRBJ2-3
V gene: TRBV24-1
clone size: NA
CDR3 protein: CATSDLRGTDTQYF
CDR3 DNA: TGTGCCACCAGTGATTTAAGGGGAACAGATACGCAGTATTTT

D gene: NA
J gene: TRBJ1-6
V gene: TRBV7-2
clone size: many
CDR3 protein: CASSMVPGTKSPLHF
CDR3 DNA: TGTGCCAGCAGCATGGTGCCGGGGACGAAGTCACCCCTCCACTTT

D gene: NA
J gene: TRBJ2-2
V gene: TRBV21-1
clone size: NA
CDR3 protein: CANYPETGRYPQNTGELFF
CDR3 DNA: TGTGCCAATTACCCCGAGACGGGGCGCTACCCTCAGAACACCGGGGAGCTGTTTTTT

D gene: TRBD2
J gene: TRBJ2-1
V gene: TRBV10-3
clone size: NA
CDR3 protein: CAMSPGRAIVDEQFF
CDR3 DNA: TGTGCCATGTCTCCCGGGAGGGCCATAGTGGATGAGCAGTTCTTC

D gene: NA
J gene: TRBJ2-1
V gene: TRBV7-2
clone size: NA
CDR3 protein: CASSSPLGGEQFF
CDR3 DNA: TGTGCCAGCAGCTCCCCACTCGGAGGGGAGCAGTTCTTC

D gene: NA
J gene: TRBJ1-3
V gene: TRBV27
clone size: many
CDR3 protein: CASSHPAGNTIYF
CDR3 DNA: TGTGCCAGCAGCCACCCCGCCGGAAACACCATATATTTT

D gene: TRBD1
J gene: TRBJ2-7
V gene: TRBV29-1
clone size: many
CDR3 protein: CSALFGTAGGYEQYF
CDR3 DNA: TGCAGCGCTCTCTTTGGAACGGCAGGGGGCTACGAGCAGTACTTC

D gene: NA
J gene: TRBJ2-1
V gene: TRBV6-6
clone size: NA
CDR3 protein: CASSPTKREQFF
CDR3 DNA: TGTGCCAGCAGTCCGACTAAGAGAGAGCAGTTCTTC

D gene: NA
J gene: TRBJ2-7
V gene: TRBV29-1
clone size: many
CDR3 protein: CSVRDPSSYEQYF
CDR3 DNA: TGCAGCGTTAGGGACCCAAGCTCCTACGAGCAGTACTTC

D gene: NA
J gene: TRBJ2-7
V gene: TRBV5-4
clone size: many
CDR3 protein: CASSRFITGDSYEQYF
CDR3 DNA: TGTGCCAGCAGCCGTTTCATTACAGGAGACTCCTACGAGCAGTACTTC

D gene: NA
J gene: TRBJ1-1
V gene: TRBV21-1
clone size: NA
CDR3 protein: CASSSWDARDRHTEAFF
CDR3 DNA: TGTGCCAGCAGCAGCTGGGACGCCAGGGACCGTCACACTGAAGCTTTCTTT

D gene: NA
J gene: TRBJ2-5
V gene: TRBV25-1
clone size: many
CDR3 protein: CASSEGFDSRVETQYF
CDR3 DNA: TGTGCCAGCAGTGAAGGGTTTGATTCGAGGGTCGAGACCCAGTACTTC

D gene: NA
J gene: TRBJ2-1
V gene: TRBV6-2/TRBV6-3
clone size: few
CDR3 protein: CASSQTGNEQFF
CDR3 DNA: TGTGCCAGCAGTCAAACAGGCAATGAGCAGTTCTTC

D gene: NA
J gene: TRBJ2-7
V gene: TRBV29-1
clone size: NA
CDR3 protein: CSAMRAGYEQYF
CDR3 DNA: TGCAGCGCCATGAGGGCAGGGTACGAGCAGTACTTC

D gene: NA
J gene: TRBJ1-2
V gene: TRBV12-3/TRBV12-4
clone size: many
CDR3 protein: CASSLNRDGGYTF
CDR3 DNA: TGTGCCAGCAGTTTGAACAGGGACGGGGGCTACACCTTC

D gene: TRBD1
J gene: TRBJ2-2
V gene: TRBV12-3/TRBV12-4
clone size: NA
CDR3 protein: CASSSPPGGPGELFF
CDR3 DNA: TGTGCCAGCAGTTCCCCTCCAGGGGGCCCCGGGGAGCTGTTTTTT

D gene: NA
J gene: TRBJ2-1
V gene: TRBV12-3/TRBV12-4
clone size: many
CDR3 protein: CASSSVRSSYNEQFF
CDR3 DNA: TGTGCCAGCAGTTCCGTTCGGAGCTCCTACAATGAGCAGTTCTTC

D gene: NA
J gene: TRBJ2-7
V gene: TRBV11-2
clone size: few
CDR3 protein: CASSFSAFPYEQYF
CDR3 DNA: TGTGCCAGCAGCTTCTCGGCTTTCCCCTACGAGCAGTACTTC

D gene: NA
J gene: TRBJ2-7
V gene: TRBV20-1
clone size: NA
CDR3 protein: CSGGYTYEQYF
CDR3 DNA: TGCAGTGGGGGGTACACCTACGAGCAGTACTTC

D gene: NA
J gene: TRBJ2-7
V gene: TRBV20-1
clone size: many
CDR3 protein: CSARGYSYEQYF
CDR3 DNA: TGCAGTGCTAGGGGATACTCCTACGAGCAGTACTTC

D gene: NA
J gene: TRBJ2-3
V gene: TRBV10-3
clone size: many
CDR3 protein: CAISSLALNTDTQYF
CDR3 DNA: TGTGCCATCAGCTCACTAGCTTTGAACACAGATACGCAGTATTTT

D gene: TRBD1
J gene: TRBJ2-1
V gene: TRBV3-1
clone size: few
CDR3 protein: CASSFSPGTGTYNEQFF
CDR3 DNA: TGTGCCAGCAGTTTTTCTCCCGGGACAGGGACTTACAATGAGCAGTTCTTC

D gene: NA
J gene: TRBJ2-7
V gene: TRBV29-1
clone size: many
CDR3 protein: CSVGQDSSSYEQYF
CDR3 DNA: TGCAGCGTTGGGCAGGACTCTAGCTCCTACGAGCAGTACTTC

D gene: TRBD2
J gene: TRBJ2-7
V gene: TRBV20-1
clone size: many
CDR3 protein: CSARDDHSGSSYEQYF
CDR3 DNA: TGCAGTGCTAGAGATGACCATAGCGGGAGCTCCTACGAGCAGTACTTC

D gene: NA
J gene: TRBJ2-1
V gene: TRBV12-3/TRBV12-4
clone size: many
CDR3 protein: CASTDLSGNEQFF
CDR3 DNA: TGTGCCAGTACCGACCTTAGCGGCAATGAGCAGTTCTTC

D gene: TRBD2
J gene: TRBJ2-1
V gene: TRBV12-3/TRBV12-4
clone size: NA
CDR3 protein: CASSPTSGAGGEQFF
CDR3 DNA: TGTGCCAGCAGTCCCACTAGCGGGGCAGGGGGCGAGCAGTTCTTC

D gene: TRBD1
J gene: TRBJ2-7
V gene: TRBV18
clone size: NA
CDR3 protein: CASSPRQGTPYEQYF
CDR3 DNA: TGTGCCAGCTCGCCGAGACAGGGAACCCCCTACGAGCAGTACTTC

D gene: NA
J gene: TRBJ2-1
V gene: TRBV30
clone size: NA
CDR3 protein: CAWSVVGLANEQFF
CDR3 DNA: TGTGCCTGGAGTGTAGTCGGGCTAGCCAATGAGCAGTTCTTC

D gene: TRBD1
J gene: TRBJ1-5
V gene: TRBV20-1
clone size: many
CDR3 protein: CSARKDTGTGKQPQHF
CDR3 DNA: TGCAGTGCTAGGAAAGATACCGGGACAGGGAAACAGCCCCAGCATTTT

D gene: NA
J gene: TRBJ2-1
V gene: TRBV2
clone size: NA
CDR3 protein: CANSRGSYEQFF
CDR3 DNA: TGTGCCAACTCGAGAGGTAGTTATGAGCAGTTCTTC

D gene: TRBD2
J gene: TRBJ2-3
V gene: TRBV19
clone size: many
CDR3 protein: CASSMTGGTDTQYF
CDR3 DNA: TGTGCCAGTAGTATGACGGGAGGGACAGATACGCAGTATTTT

D gene: TRBD1
J gene: TRBJ2-7
V gene: TRBV5-1
clone size: many
CDR3 protein: CASSRDSEQYF
CDR3 DNA: TGCGCCAGCAGTCGGGACAGCGAGCAGTACTTC

D gene: TRBD1
J gene: TRBJ2-4
V gene: TRBV5-1
clone size: NA
CDR3 protein: CASSPHRDRGQGNIQYF
CDR3 DNA: TGCGCCAGCAGCCCACATCGGGACAGGGGGCAGGGAAACATTCAGTACTTC

D gene: NA
J gene: TRBJ2-7
V gene: TRBV20-1
clone size: NA
CDR3 protein: CSARPGSSYEQYF
CDR3 DNA: TGCAGTGCTAGGCCAGGGTCCTCCTACGAGCAGTACTTC

D gene: NA
J gene: TRBJ2-2
V gene: TRBV27
clone size: NA
CDR3 protein: CASTIDGRARLKRGGELFF
CDR3 DNA: TGTGCCAGCACGATTGACGGGCGAGCGCGTCTCAAACGGGGCGGGGAGCTGTTTTTT

D gene: NA
J gene: TRBJ2-2
V gene: TRBV4-2
clone size: NA
CDR3 protein: CASSQAPGFGTGELFF
CDR3 DNA: TGTGCCAGCAGCCAAGCCCCCGGGTTTGGCACCGGGGAGCTGTTTTTT

D gene: NA
J gene: TRBJ2-7
V gene: TRBV5-1
clone size: NA
CDR3 protein: CASSLSGGPYREQYF
CDR3 DNA: TGCGCCAGCAGCTTGTCAGGAGGCCCCTATCGCGAGCAGTACTTC

D gene: NA
J gene: TRBJ2-3
V gene: TRBV5-1
clone size: many
CDR3 protein: CASTSGGSVDTDTQYF
CDR3 DNA: TGCGCCAGCACCTCCGGGGGTAGCGTAGACACAGATACGCAGTATTTT

D gene: TRBD1
J gene: TRBJ2-5
V gene: TRBV24-1
clone size: many
CDR3 protein: CATSDPGQGETQYF
CDR3 DNA: TGTGCCACCAGTGACCCGGGACAGGGAGAGACCCAGTACTTC

D gene: NA
J gene: TRBJ1-6
V gene: TRBV28
clone size: NA
CDR3 protein: CASSFMDLSSSPLHF
CDR3 DNA: TGTGCCAGCAGTTTTATGGACCTTTCCAGTTCACCCCTCCACTTT

D gene: TRBD2
J gene: TRBJ2-7
V gene: TRBV5-1
clone size: many
CDR3 protein: CASTSGLVPYEQYF
CDR3 DNA: TGCGCCAGCACCTCAGGACTAGTTCCCTACGAGCAGTACTTC

D gene: NA
J gene: TRBJ2-7
V gene: TRBV2
clone size: many
CDR3 protein: CASSEAPDARYF
CDR3 DNA: TGTGCCAGCAGTGAAGCTCCCGATGCTAGGTACTTC

D gene: TRBD2
J gene: TRBJ2-7
V gene: TRBV28
clone size: many
CDR3 protein: CASSTILPTSGRTYEQYF
CDR3 DNA: TGTGCCAGCAGTACTATTCTACCCACTAGCGGGAGGACTTACGAGCAGTACTTC

D gene: TRBD1
J gene: TRBJ2-4
V gene: TRBV29-1
clone size: many
CDR3 protein: CSVSDREEYF
CDR3 DNA: TGCAGCGTTTCGGACAGGGAAGAGTACTTC